This TCR beta chain was identified during a study of post-analysis software for immune sequencing data. The overall study: Patients with relapsing-remitting, secondary progressive and progressive-relapsing multiple sclerosis courses were all represented.

For this clonotype: Antigen unknown.

General study findings and limits: In patients, TRBV5-6, TRBV5-1 and TRBV20-1 belonged to 4 or 5 TRBV segments found more frequently than in controls. People with multiple sclerosis had a significantly lower normalized Chao1 diversity than controls did.

CDR3 length: 15 amino acids. Trimming removed 5 bases at V and 2 bases at J, with 14 bases between. CDR1 SGHVS and CDR2 FQNEAQ come from the germline V gene. Presence of unique molecular identifiers characterized the TCR beta cDNA libraries. The yield from about 1 to 10 million T cells was some 500,000 cDNA molecules in total. TCRdb reprocessed the PCR reads with MiXCR, giving one entry per CDR3 protein. This table has hundreds of thousands of distinct CDR3 sequences, less than 35% appearing once. Sequencing used blood. The V call is TRBV7-8, the J call TRBJ2-3; D may be TRBD2 (6 bases). The sequence was collected from a girl aged 5-17 years with multiple sclerosis. The CDR3 region is CASSRDGLNTDTQYF. The CDR3 DNA sequence: TGTGCCAGCAGCCGGGACGGACTAAACACAGATACGCAGTATTTT.